The 22 T cell receptor beta chains presented below share a single source sample, sequenced in a study of neurological immune-mediated disorders. TCRdb re-derived calls from the 5' RACE reads in MiXCR, one entry per CDR3 protein. The profile shows tens of thousands of distinct CDR3 sequences, 15% to 20% of them singletons. Sequenced: PBMCs. The receptor set was obtained from a woman aged 40 to 50 in good health.

This clonotype was recorded many times. The V gene is TRBV12-3 or TRBV12-4, the J gene TRBJ2-7; the D gene is possibly TRBD1 (6 bases). V was pared by 5 bases and J by 3 bases, with 20 bases between. The CDR3 contains 16 residues. CDR3 nucleotide sequence: TGTGCCAGCAGTGAAAGGGCTGGGGGCGAAGGCTACGAGCAGTACTTC. Its translation is CASSERAGGEGYEQYF.

Many counts were recorded for this clonotype. J is TRBJ2-5 and V is TRBV2; no clear D. This CDR3 comprises 13 residues. Looked up from germline, CDR1 is SNHLY and CDR2 is FYNNEI. Trimming shortened V by 4 bases and J by 2 bases, and 8 bases separated the two germline ends. CDR3 DNA: TGTGCCAGCAGTGTAATGGGTCAAGAGACCCAGTACTTC. Its protein product is CASSVMGQETQYF.

As regards this clonotype: One base away lies a much larger clone, so this may be a sequencing read error. As DNA, the CDR3 is TGCAGTGCCAGTCTAGCGGGCTACAATGAGCAGTTCTTC. Protein: CSASLAGYNEQFF. J is TRBJ2-1 and V is TRBV20-1, with 8 nucleotides matching TRBD2. The CDR3 spans 13 residues. CDR1 and CDR2 from the germline V gene are DFQATT and SNEGSKA (reference sequence). With 6 bases clipped from V and 3 bases from J, the junction kept 4 bases outside the gene matches.

Many counts were recorded for this clonotype. V usage is TRBV5-1 and J usage is TRBJ1-6; D is possibly TRBD1 (5 bases). CDR3 size: 14 residues. Germline V lookup: CDR1 SGHRS, CDR2 YFSETQ. Trimming stripped 0 bases from V and 16 bases from J, with 17 bases between. The CDR3 DNA reads as TGCGCCAGCAGCTTGGCCCTGGCAGGGAGTGGGCTCCACTTT. Protein: CASSLALAGSGLHF.

This clonotype occurred many times. The chain combines TRBV5-1 with TRBJ2-3; 9 nucleotides align to TRBD1. The CDR3 is 14 residues long. Germline V gives CDR1 SGHRS, CDR2 YFSETQ. The V and J ends lost 5 bases and 10 bases, in that order; junction bases with no gene match: 11. The CDR3 protein is CASRPADRGGPQYF. The CDR3 DNA reads as TGCGCCAGCAGACCCGCGGACAGGGGCGGGCCGCAGTATTTT.

This clonotype was seen ten or more times. This rearrangement joins TRBV6-5 to TRBJ1-6, with D tentatively TRBD1 (6 bases). The CDR3 is 13 amino acids. Between the trimmed V and J ends, which lost 8 bases and 3 bases, there was a span of 8 bases. CDR1 and CDR2 from the germline V gene are MNHEY and SVGAGI. CDR3: CASLQGYNSPLHF. The CDR3 nucleotides are TGTGCCAGCTTACAGGGCTATAATTCACCCCTCCACTTT.

This clonotype was counted at least ten times. The DNA for the CDR3 is TGTGCCAGCAGTGAGACAGGGGGCATCGGCTACACCTTC. Translating it yields CASSETGGIGYTF. The chain is built from TRBV6-2 or TRBV6-3 and TRBJ1-2, with TRBD1 identical over 10 bases. V shed 5 bases, J shed 8 bases, and the junction held 5 bases outside the gene matches. This CDR3 has 13 residues. Germline assignment: CDR1 MNHEY and CDR2 SVGEGT.

This clonotype was counted at least ten times. The CDR3 loop is CASSLLQGTDTQYF. The CDR3 DNA follows: TGCGCCAGCAGCTTGCTACAGGGCACAGATACGCAGTATTTT. The V and J genes are TRBV5-1 and TRBJ2-3, with D possibly TRBD1 on 5 matching bases. Trimming shortened V by 1 base and J by 1 base, and 7 bases separated the two germline ends. Germline CDR1 and CDR2: SGHRS and YFSETQ. The CDR3 is 14 residues long.

The rearrangement joins TRBV7-2 to TRBJ1-2; TRBD1 agrees at 7 bases. J lost 9 bases, V lost 5 bases, and 6 bases had no gene match. CDR3 length: 12 residues. Per germline, CDR1 SGHTA and CDR2 FQGNSA. For the CDR3, the DNA is TGTGCCAGCAGCCCCGGGACAGCCAGCTACACCTTC. Residues: CASSPGTASYTF.

In regard to this clonotype: A read error is possible here, since a much larger clone lies one base away. This sequence joins TRBV20-1 and TRBJ2-3; D gene uncertain. CDR1 is DFQATT and CDR2 is SNEGSKA in the germline V gene (reference sequence). This CDR3 is 12 amino acids long. V was pared by 1 base and J by 7 bases, with 9 bases between. CDR3 nucleotide sequence: TGCAGTGCTAGAGGGAAGGCGTATACGCAGTATTTT. It yields the protein CSARGKAYTQYF.

This clonotype has at least ten counts. This chain links TRBV12-3 or TRBV12-4 with TRBJ1-1; D possibly corresponds to TRBD1 (6 bases). This CDR3 is built from 14 residues. Trimming shortened V by 3 bases and J by 5 bases, and 13 bases separated the two germline ends. CDR3 nucleotide sequence: TGTGCCAGCAGTTTTTGGCAGGGGAAGACTGAAGCTTTCTTT. Amino acids: CASSFWQGKTEAFF.

Notes on this clonotype: This clone may be a read error of a much larger clone one base away. The chain employs TRBV29-1 and TRBJ2-6; D ambiguous. Germline assignment: CDR1 SQVTM and CDR2 ANQGSEA. V shed 0 bases and J shed 3 bases, with 6 bases lying between them. The CDR3 has 14 amino acids. The chain's CDR3 is CSVEDIFGANVLTF. CDR3 DNA sequence: TGCAGCGTTGAAGACATCTTTGGGGCCAACGTCCTGACTTTC. The full variable domain, its missing parts supplied by reference TRBV29-1 and TRBJ2-6, is SAVISQKPSRDICQRGTSLTIQCQVDSQVTMMFWYRQQPGQSLTLIATANQGSEATYESGFVIDKFPISRPNLTFSTLTVSNMSPEDSSIYLCSVEDIFGANVLTFGAGSRLTVL.

This clonotype was found many times. The J gene is TRBJ2-3, the V gene TRBV28; 7 nucleotides agree with TRBD1. The CDR3 spans 15 residues. J was trimmed by 1 base and V by 2 bases; bases with no gene match: 3. Germline assignment: CDR1 MDHEN and CDR2 SYDVKM. CDR3: CASSLGGQGTDTQYF. In DNA, the CDR3 is TGTGCCAGCAGTTTAGGTGGACAGGGCACAGATACGCAGTATTTT. Together with reference TRBV28 and TRBJ2-3, the CDR3 gives the full variable domain: DVKVTQSSRYLVKRTGEKVFLECVQDMDHENMFWYRQDPGLGLRLIYFSYDVKMKEKGDIPEGYSVSREKKERFSLILESASTNQTSMYLCASSLGGQGTDTQYFGPGTRLTVL.

This clonotype was counted many times. This rearrangement joins TRBV4-3 to TRBJ1-2; a weak D match, TRBD1 (6 bases). This CDR3 has 16 residues. V was pared by 1 base and J by 4 bases, with 16 bases between. Germline V gives CDR1 LGHNA, CDR2 YSLEER. The CDR3 DNA reads as TGCGCCAGCAGCCAAGCAGGGGAGACAGCCCCCTATGGCTACACCTTC. The encoded protein is CASSQAGETAPYGYTF.

The table lists this clonotype with many counts. The chain employs TRBV20-1 and TRBJ1-3; D is uncertain. Germline values: CDR1 DFQATT, CDR2 SNEGSKA (reference sequence). V was shortened by 1 base and J by 2 bases, with 6 bases between the two germline ends. The CDR3 extends over 13 amino acids. In DNA, the CDR3 is TGCAGTGCTAGAGGAGGGACTGGAAACACCATATATTTT. Amino acid sequence: CSARGGTGNTIYF.

Many counts were recorded for this clonotype. The rearrangement joins TRBV10-3 to TRBJ1-2; 7 bases line up with TRBD1. The germline V gene encodes CDR1 ENHRY and CDR2 SYGVKD. Germline trimming cut 0 bases from V and 4 bases from J; bases unmatched to any gene: 8. This CDR3 comprises 16 residues. This CDR3 reads CAISESDRESGYGYTF. CDR3 coding DNA: TGTGCCATCAGTGAGTCCGACAGGGAGAGTGGCTATGGCTACACCTTC.

This clonotype was picked up many times. The V call is TRBV2, the J call TRBJ2-1; 10 bases map to TRBD2. Looked up from germline, CDR1 is SNHLY and CDR2 is FYNNEI. Trimming took 2 bases from V and 9 from J; bases not matched to a gene: 4. The CDR3 totals 14 residues. CDR3 amino acids: CASSELAGVGEQFF. As DNA, the CDR3 is TGTGCCAGCAGTGAACTAGCGGGAGTAGGTGAGCAGTTCTTC.

The chain uses TRBV6-2 or TRBV6-3 and TRBJ2-1; D possibly corresponds to TRBD2 (6 bases). Between the trimmed V and J ends, which lost 8 bases and 0 bases, there was a span of 20 bases. CDR1 is MNHEY, CDR2 SVGEGT, per germline. There are 17 residues in the CDR3. In DNA, the CDR3 is TGTGCCAGCGCCCCATGGGCACCCGGGAGCTCCTACAATGAGCAGTTCTTC. Its translation is CASAPWAPGSSYNEQFF.

This clonotype has at least ten counts. This chain uses TRBV5-1 with TRBJ1-1, with a possible D match to TRBD1 (6 bases). The V gene lost 0 bases and the J gene lost 1 base, with 16 bases spanning the gap. Germline CDR1 is SGHRS and CDR2 is YFSETQ. The CDR3 is made up of 17 amino acids. In nucleotides, the CDR3 is TGCGCCAGCAGCTTGGGGTTCGGGGGGCTGGGGAACACTGAAGCTTTCTTT. Residues: CASSLGFGGLGNTEAFF.

V and J are TRBV25-1 and TRBJ1-2, with D tentatively TRBD1 (5 bases). This CDR3 has 13 residues. Per the germline V gene, CDR1 is MGHDK and CDR2 is SYGVNS. The V gene lost 6 bases and the J gene lost 6 bases, with 14 bases spanning the gap. CDR3 bases: TGTGCCAGCAGCCACAGGAGAAGGGATGGCTACACCTTC. This sequence encodes CASSHRRRDGYTF.

This clonotype was seen ten or more times. The gene calls are TRBV6-5 and TRBJ1-4; D unclear. Trimming left V 0 bases short and J 10 bases short, with 9 bases between. From germline, CDR1 is MNHEY and CDR2 SVGAGI. The CDR3 has 13 amino acids. The CDR3 spells CASSYSREGKLFF. The CDR3 bases are TGTGCCAGCAGTTACTCTAGGGAAGGAAAACTGTTTTTT.

At least ten counts were recorded for this clonotype. The chain joins TRBV7-9 to TRBJ2-7; weak D call: TRBD2 (5 bases). The CDR3 runs 13 residues. V was trimmed by 5 bases and J by 3 bases, leaving 11 bases between them. CDR1 and CDR2 from the germline V gene are SEHNR and FQNEAQ (reference sequence). DNA of the CDR3: TGTGCCAGCAGCCCACGGGGTAACTACGAGCAGTACTTC. Residues: CASSPRGNYEQYF.